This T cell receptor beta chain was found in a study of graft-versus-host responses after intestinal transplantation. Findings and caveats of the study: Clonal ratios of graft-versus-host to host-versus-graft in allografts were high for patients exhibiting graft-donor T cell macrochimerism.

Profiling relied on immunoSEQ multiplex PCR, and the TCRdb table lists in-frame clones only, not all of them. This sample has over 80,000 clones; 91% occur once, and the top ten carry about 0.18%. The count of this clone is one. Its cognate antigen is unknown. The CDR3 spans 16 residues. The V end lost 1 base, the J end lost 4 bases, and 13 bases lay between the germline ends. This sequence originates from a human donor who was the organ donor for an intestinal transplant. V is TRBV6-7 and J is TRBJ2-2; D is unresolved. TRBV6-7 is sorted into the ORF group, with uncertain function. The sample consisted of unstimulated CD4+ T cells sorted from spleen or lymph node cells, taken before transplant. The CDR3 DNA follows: TGTGCCAGCAGTTACTTACCCCGGTCTTCCACCGGGGAGCTGTTTTTT. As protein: CASSYLPRSSTGELFF.